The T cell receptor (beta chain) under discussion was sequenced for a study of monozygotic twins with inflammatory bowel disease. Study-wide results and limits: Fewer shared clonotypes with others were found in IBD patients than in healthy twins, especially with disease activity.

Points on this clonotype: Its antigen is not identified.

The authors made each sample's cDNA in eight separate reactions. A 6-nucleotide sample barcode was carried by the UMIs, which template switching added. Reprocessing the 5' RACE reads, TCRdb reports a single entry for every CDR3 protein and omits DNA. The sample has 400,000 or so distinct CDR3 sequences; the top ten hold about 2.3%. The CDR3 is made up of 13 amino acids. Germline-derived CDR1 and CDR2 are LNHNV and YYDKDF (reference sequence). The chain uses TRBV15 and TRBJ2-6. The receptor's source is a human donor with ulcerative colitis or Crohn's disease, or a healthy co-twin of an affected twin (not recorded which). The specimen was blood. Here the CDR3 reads CALGQSGANVLTF. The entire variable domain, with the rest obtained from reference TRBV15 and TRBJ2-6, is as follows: DAMVIQNPRYQVTQFGKPVTLSCSQTLNHNVMYWYQQKSSQAPKLLFHYYDKDFNNEADTPDNFQSRRPNTSFCFLDIRSPGLGDTAMYLCALGQSGANVLTFGAGSRLTVL.